This T cell receptor beta chain was identified during a study of blood T cell repertoires in COVID-19. Study-wide background: PBMCs, B-cell-depleted T cells, or T cells provided the cDNA or gDNA that made up the material.

In the original workflow: Estimates of nucleated cell counts were drawn from the amplification of reference gene primers. Assay used: immunoSEQ multiplex PCR; TCRdb lists only in-frame clones, some missing. V, J and clone size derive from that table, while D and trimming were established from the DNA sequence. The sample has approximately 110,000 clones; roughly 80% are singletons. The CDR3 totals 15 residues. V was clipped by 1 base and J by 5 bases; unmatched bases: 4. Germline assignment: CDR1 SGHNT and CDR2 YYREEE (reference sequence). This clone was detected a few times. Additional DNA sequences in this sample encode the identical CDR3.

V and J are TRBV5-4 and TRBJ2-2; 8 bases are shared with TRBD1. The sample taken for sequencing was peripheral blood. The source of this sequence is a woman of 80 years or more with acute or convalescent COVID-19. The CDR3 here is CASSLTQGVTGELFF. The CDR3, as DNA: TGTGCCAGCAGCTTGACACAGGGGGTAACCGGGGAGCTGTTTTTT.